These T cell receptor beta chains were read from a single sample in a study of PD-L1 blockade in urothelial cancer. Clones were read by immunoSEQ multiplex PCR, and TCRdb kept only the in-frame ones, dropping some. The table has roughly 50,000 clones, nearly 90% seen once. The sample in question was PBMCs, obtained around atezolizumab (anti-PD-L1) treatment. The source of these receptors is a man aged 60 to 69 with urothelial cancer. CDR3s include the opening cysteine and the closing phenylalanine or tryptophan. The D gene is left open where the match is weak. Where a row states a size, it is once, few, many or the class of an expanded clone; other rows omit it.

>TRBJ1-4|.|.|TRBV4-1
TGCGCCAGCAGCCAAAATTTGGTGAATAGAGAGAATGAAAAACTGTTTTTT
CASSQNLVNRENEKLFF
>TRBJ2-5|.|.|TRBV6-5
TGTGCCACCCATGGACACGAAGAGACCCAGTACTTC
CATHGHEETQYF
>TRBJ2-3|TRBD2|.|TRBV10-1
TGCGCCAAAATAGCGGGGGAGGTGACAGATACGCAGTATTTT
CAKIAGEVTDTQYF
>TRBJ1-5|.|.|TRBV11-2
TGTGCCAGCAGTGACGGGATCGCCTATAATCAGCCCCAGCATTTT
CASSDGIAYNQPQHF
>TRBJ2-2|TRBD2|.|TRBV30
TGTGCCTACGTAGCGGGGGTGAACACCGGGGAGCTGTTTTTT
CAYVAGVNTGELFF
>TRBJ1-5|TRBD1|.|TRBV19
TGTGCCAGTAGTCCGGGACAGGGTGGCAATCAGCCCCAGCATTTT
CASSPGQGGNQPQHF
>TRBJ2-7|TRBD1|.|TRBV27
TGTGCCAGCAGAGGGACAGGGCGTAGCTACGAGCAGTACTTC
CASRGTGRSYEQYF
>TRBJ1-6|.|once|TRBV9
TGTGCCAGCAGCGTAGTTCCAGGGCCTAATTCACCCCTCCACTTT
CASSVVPGPNSPLHF
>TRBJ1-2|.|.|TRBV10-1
TGCGCCAGCAGTGCCGGCAGGGTCCAGGGCTACACCTTC
CASSAGRVQGYTF
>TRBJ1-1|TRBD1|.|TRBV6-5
TGTGCCAGCAGGCGGGACAGGGGAGCATCGACTGAAGCTTTCTTT
CASRRDRGASTEAFF
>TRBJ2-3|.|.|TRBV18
TGTGCCAGCTCACCTGGCCAAAGCACAGATACGCAGTATTTT
CASSPGQSTDTQYF
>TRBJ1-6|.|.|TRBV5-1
TGCGCCAGCAGCCCGACGTTGCGGGGGAGCTCCTATAATTCACCCCTCCACTTT
CASSPTLRGSSYNSPLHF
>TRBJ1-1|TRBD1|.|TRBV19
TGTGCCAGTAGTATCGGGACAGAGAACACTGAAGCTTTCTTT
CASSIGTENTEAFF
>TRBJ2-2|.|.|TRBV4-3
TGCGCCAGCAGCCAAGATTCCCTTAACACCGGGGAGCTGTTTTTT
CASSQDSLNTGELFF
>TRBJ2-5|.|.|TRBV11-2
TGTGCCAGCACCGCCGGGTCGAGTAGGTACCAAGAGACCCAGTACTTC
CASTAGSSRYQETQYF
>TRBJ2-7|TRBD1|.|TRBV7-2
TGTGCCAGCAGCTCACTGGACAGGGGCGTAGGGCAGTACTTC
CASSSLDRGVGQYF
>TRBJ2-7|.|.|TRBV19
TGTGCCACCCAGGGGTACTACGAGCAGTACTTC
CATQGYYEQYF
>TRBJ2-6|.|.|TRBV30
TGTGCCTGGGGTGCAGGGACTGCTGGGGCCAACGTCCTGACTTTC
CAWGAGTAGANVLTF
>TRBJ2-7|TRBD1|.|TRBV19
TGTGCCAGTACCAGAGGGACAGGGCTATCCTACGAGCAGTACTTC
CASTRGTGLSYEQYF
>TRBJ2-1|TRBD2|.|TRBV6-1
TGTGCCAGCAGACTAGCGGGGGGGCCCGTTGAGCAGTTCTTC
CASRLAGGPVEQFF
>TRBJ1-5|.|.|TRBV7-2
TGTGCCAGCAGCAGAACCCAGGGTCAGCCCCAGCATTTT
CASSRTQGQPQHF
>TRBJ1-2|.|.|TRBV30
TGTGCCTGGAGTTACAAACACACTAACTATGGCTACACCTTC
CAWSYKHTNYGYTF
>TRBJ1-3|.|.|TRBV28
TGTGCCAGCAGTACACAAGTCTCTGGAAACACCATATATTTT
CASSTQVSGNTIYF
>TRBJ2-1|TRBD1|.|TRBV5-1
TGCGCCAGCAGCCGGGACAGGGGGTCGAGCTCCTACAATGAGCAGTTCTTC
CASSRDRGSSSYNEQFF
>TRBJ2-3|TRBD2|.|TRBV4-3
TGCGCCAGCAGCCTACAACTAGCGGGGGGGCCGCAGTATTTT
CASSLQLAGGPQYF
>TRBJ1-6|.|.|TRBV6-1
TGTGCCAGCCTCCCGACGGAGTTTGATAATTCACCCCTCCACTTT
CASLPTEFDNSPLHF
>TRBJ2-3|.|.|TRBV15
TGTGCCACCAGCAGAGATGGGAGCCCCCTTACGGATACGCAGTATTTT
CATSRDGSPLTDTQYF
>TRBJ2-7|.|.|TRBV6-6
TGTGCCAGCAGTCCGACCGGACAGGGACTAACCTACGAGCAGTACTTC
CASSPTGQGLTYEQYF
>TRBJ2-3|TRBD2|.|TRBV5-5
TGTGCCAGCAGCCCCCCGCTAGCGGGGCCCACAGATACGCAGTATTTT
CASSPPLAGPTDTQYF
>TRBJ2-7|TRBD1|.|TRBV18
TGTGCCAGCTCACAACCGGGACAGGGGGTTTACGAGCAGTACTTC
CASSQPGQGVYEQYF
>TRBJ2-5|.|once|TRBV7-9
TGTGCCAGCACCGCAGGGTCCCAAGAGACCCAGTACTTC
CASTAGSQETQYF
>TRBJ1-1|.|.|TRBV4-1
TGCGCCAGCAGCCAAGATAGAGGCAGAAAAACAAGTAACAATGAAGCTTTCTTT
CASSQDRGRKTSNNEAFF
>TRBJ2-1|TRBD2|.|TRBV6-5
TGTGCCAGCAGCATCAGCGGGGGAGGGCAGTTCTTC
CASSISGGGQFF
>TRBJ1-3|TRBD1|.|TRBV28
TGTGCCAGCAGTGACCTCCTTGGGCAGGGGGCAGATGGAAACACCATATATTTT
CASSDLLGQGADGNTIYF
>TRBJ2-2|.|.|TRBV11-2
TGTGCCAGCAGCTTAGACAGTATCACCGGGGAGCTGTTTTTT
CASSLDSITGELFF
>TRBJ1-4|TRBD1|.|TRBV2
TGTGCCAGCAGCGGGTTCCGGGACAGGGGAAAACTGTTTTTT
CASSGFRDRGKLFF
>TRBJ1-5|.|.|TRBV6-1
TGTGCCAGTACCCGGGACATTAGTCAGCCCCAGCATTTT
CASTRDISQPQHF
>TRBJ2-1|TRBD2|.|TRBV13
TGTGCCAGCAGCTTAGGCTCCCTAGCGGGGGGCTTGAGCTCCTACAATGAGCAGTTCTTC
CASSLGSLAGGLSSYNEQFF
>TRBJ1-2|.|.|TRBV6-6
TGTGCCAGCAGAGGGGACACTAACTATGGCTACACCTTC
CASRGDTNYGYTF
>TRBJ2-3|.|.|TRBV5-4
TGTGCCAGCAGAGCGACAGGTACAGATACGCAGTATTTT
CASRATGTDTQYF
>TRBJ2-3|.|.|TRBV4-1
TGCGCCAGCAGCCAAAGCGCAGGCACAGATACGCAGTATTTT
CASSQSAGTDTQYF
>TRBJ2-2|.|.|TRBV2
TGTGCCAGCAAAATAGGTAGCGGAAACACCGGGGAGCTGTTTTTT
CASKIGSGNTGELFF
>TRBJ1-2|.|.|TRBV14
TGTGCCAGCAGCCCCACAGGGTTCTATGGCTACACCTTC
CASSPTGFYGYTF
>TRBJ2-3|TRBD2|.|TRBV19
TGTGCCAGTAGTATCTCAGGGGGAGCGGGGGGAGGCACAGATACGCAGTATTTT
CASSISGGAGGGTDTQYF
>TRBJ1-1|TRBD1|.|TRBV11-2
TGTGCCAGCAGCCCGGGACAGGGGGCCTCGAGGACTGAAGCTTTCTTT
CASSPGQGASRTEAFF
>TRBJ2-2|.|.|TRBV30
TGTGCCTGGAGTCGTGGCAGGGGTGGTACCGGGGAGCTGTTTTTT
CAWSRGRGGTGELFF
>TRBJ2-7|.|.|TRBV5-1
TGCGCCAGCAGCTTTCAGACAGGAAACTACGAGCAGTACTTC
CASSFQTGNYEQYF